Listed below are T cell receptor beta chains from one sample, sequenced in a study of tumor-infiltrating lymphocytes in primary liver carcinoma. TCRdb re-analysed the multiplex PCR reads in MiXCR, keeping a single row per CDR3 protein. The data show 320,000 or so distinct CDR3 sequences, with about 60% seen just once and roughly 8.9% held by the top ten. Material for sequencing was peripheral blood. These TCRs come from a man aged 40-49 years with primary liver carcinoma and hepatitis B virus infection. The CDR3 runs from the conserved cysteine through the conserved F or W. Each record gives: D gene, clone size, J gene, V gene, CDR3 DNA, CDR3 protein. D genes are given only for firm matches. Not every row has a clone size; where given, it reads once, few, many or a size class.

d_gene: .; abundance: many; j_gene: TRBJ1-1; v_gene: TRBV5-1; CDR3nt: TGCGCCAGCAGGGAGGGGTCCACTGAAGCTTTCTTT; CDR3aa: CASREGSTEAFF
d_gene: .; abundance: .; j_gene: TRBJ2-3; v_gene: TRBV4-3; CDR3nt: TGCGCCAGCAGCCAAGATGGGGTGGGAGGCACATATGCGCAGTATTTT; CDR3aa: CASSQDGVGGTYAQYF
d_gene: TRBD1; abundance: .; j_gene: TRBJ2-3; v_gene: TRBV5-4; CDR3nt: TGTGCCAGCAACTCCCAGGGGGCAGGCACAGATACGCAGTATTTT; CDR3aa: CASNSQGAGTDTQYF
d_gene: TRBD2; abundance: once; j_gene: TRBJ2-5; v_gene: TRBV5-1; CDR3nt: TGCGCCAGCAGCTTGATAGGGACTAGCGGACAAGAGACCCAGTACTTC; CDR3aa: CASSLIGTSGQETQYF
d_gene: .; abundance: few; j_gene: TRBJ2-1; v_gene: TRBV5-4; CDR3nt: TGTGCCAGCAGCTTGGCCACGGGGAGGCCCATTAACAATGAGCAGTTCTTC; CDR3aa: CASSLATGRPINNEQFF
d_gene: TRBD1; abundance: .; j_gene: TRBJ2-2; v_gene: TRBV4-2; CDR3nt: TGTGCCAGCAACCCTTTAGCTGGACAGGGGAACACCGGGGAGCTATTTTTT; CDR3aa: CASNPLAGQGNTGELFF
d_gene: TRBD2; abundance: .; j_gene: TRBJ2-7; v_gene: TRBV4-1; CDR3nt: TGCGCCAGCAACCAAGATTGGGGACTAGCTCTTAACGAGCAGTACTTC; CDR3aa: CASNQDWGLALNEQYF
d_gene: TRBD2; abundance: few; j_gene: TRBJ2-1; v_gene: TRBV28; CDR3nt: TGTGCCAGCTATAATCGGGGGGTACGGCAGTTCTTC; CDR3aa: CASYNRGVRQFF
d_gene: TRBD2; abundance: .; j_gene: TRBJ2-7; v_gene: TRBV6-5; CDR3nt: TGTGCCAGCAGCATCACTAGCGGGGGGGCCGACGAGCAGTACTTC; CDR3aa: CASSITSGGADEQYF
d_gene: .; abundance: .; j_gene: TRBJ1-3; v_gene: TRBV12-3/TRBV12-4; CDR3nt: TGTGCCAGCAGTTTCGGGGCAGCAACAGGAAACACCTTATATTTC; CDR3aa: CASSFGAATGNTLYF
d_gene: .; abundance: .; j_gene: TRBJ1-1; v_gene: TRBV29-1; CDR3nt: TGCAGCAATGAGGGGCCGATTGAAGCTTTCTTT; CDR3aa: CSNEGPIEAFF
d_gene: .; abundance: .; j_gene: TRBJ1-4; v_gene: TRBV6-1; CDR3nt: TGTACCAGCAGTTATGGGCAGGGCAATGAAAAACTGTTTTTT; CDR3aa: CTSSYGQGNEKLFF
d_gene: .; abundance: few; j_gene: TRBJ2-7; v_gene: TRBV24-1; CDR3nt: TGTGCCACTACCCGAGACTTCGTCTACGAGCAGTACTTC; CDR3aa: CATTRDFVYEQYF
d_gene: TRBD2; abundance: .; j_gene: TRBJ2-7; v_gene: TRBV6-1; CDR3nt: TGTGTCAGCAGTGAAGCGGGGCGGCTCAGGGACGAGCAGTACTTC; CDR3aa: CVSSEAGRLRDEQYF
d_gene: .; abundance: many; j_gene: TRBJ1-3; v_gene: TRBV4-2; CDR3nt: TGTGCCAGCAGCCAAGGCTCTGGAAACACCATATATTTT; CDR3aa: CASSQGSGNTIYF
d_gene: TRBD1; abundance: .; j_gene: TRBJ1-1; v_gene: TRBV6-6; CDR3nt: TGTGCCAGCAGTGACCCGGGACAGGGGTTCACTGAAGCTTTCTTT; CDR3aa: CASSDPGQGFTEAFF
d_gene: .; abundance: many; j_gene: TRBJ2-3; v_gene: TRBV29-1; CDR3nt: TGCAGCGCCGAACCTCCCCCCAGCACAGATACGCAGTATTTT; CDR3aa: CSAEPPPSTDTQYF
d_gene: .; abundance: .; j_gene: TRBJ2-7; v_gene: TRBV6-5; CDR3nt: TGTGCCAGCATGGGGGGGCCAGGAGGGCAGTACTTC; CDR3aa: CASMGGPGGQYF
d_gene: TRBD2; abundance: .; j_gene: TRBJ2-4; v_gene: TRBV6-2/TRBV6-3; CDR3nt: TGTGTCAGCAGATCTAGCGGAGCCAAAAACATTCAGTACTTC; CDR3aa: CVSRSSGAKNIQYF
d_gene: .; abundance: .; j_gene: TRBJ2-2; v_gene: TRBV12-3/TRBV12-4; CDR3nt: TGTGCCAGCAGTCCGGGACCACCCACCGGGGAGTTGTTATTT; CDR3aa: CASSPGPPTGELLF
d_gene: .; abundance: .; j_gene: TRBJ2-7; v_gene: TRBV5-5; CDR3nt: TGTGCCAGCAGCTCGGGCATAGTCTACGAGCAGTACTTC; CDR3aa: CASSSGIVYEQYF
d_gene: .; abundance: .; j_gene: TRBJ2-3; v_gene: TRBV11-2; CDR3nt: TGTGCCACCAGCTTAGTGGGCGCGGCGGGAACAGATATGCAGTATTTT; CDR3aa: CATSLVGAAGTDMQYF
d_gene: .; abundance: many; j_gene: TRBJ2-3; v_gene: TRBV4-1; CDR3nt: TGCGCCAGCAGCCAAGATTCGAGGGAGCGAGCTACGCAGTATTTT; CDR3aa: CASSQDSRERATQYF
d_gene: TRBD1; abundance: .; j_gene: TRBJ2-2; v_gene: TRBV28; CDR3nt: TGTGCCAGCAGAAATACAGGGGGCTCCACCGGGGAGCTGTTTTTT; CDR3aa: CASRNTGGSTGELFF
d_gene: TRBD2; abundance: once; j_gene: TRBJ2-1; v_gene: TRBV11-3; CDR3nt: TGTGTCAGCAGCTTAGATCGGGGGGACTACAATGAGCAGTTCTTC; CDR3aa: CVSSLDRGDYNEQFF
d_gene: .; abundance: many; j_gene: TRBJ2-3; v_gene: TRBV6-5; CDR3nt: TGTGCCAGCAGTTACTCTCGGAGTCCCTTAGGGAGCACAGATACGCAGTATTTT; CDR3aa: CASSYSRSPLGSTDTQYF
d_gene: .; abundance: few; j_gene: TRBJ2-5; v_gene: TRBV7-9; CDR3nt: TGTGCCAGCAGCAGCACAGTAGGAACAGGGCAAGAGACCCAGTACTTC; CDR3aa: CASSSTVGTGQETQYF
d_gene: TRBD2; abundance: many; j_gene: TRBJ2-2; v_gene: TRBV5-1; CDR3nt: TGCGCCAGCAAAGCGGGAGGAGCCACCGGGGAGCTGTTTTTT; CDR3aa: CASKAGGATGELFF
d_gene: TRBD2; abundance: .; j_gene: TRBJ2-7; v_gene: TRBV11-2; CDR3nt: TGCGCCAACAGCTTAGCGGGGAGTCTTTACGAGCAGTACTTC; CDR3aa: CANSLAGSLYEQYF
d_gene: .; abundance: many; j_gene: TRBJ2-7; v_gene: TRBV5-4; CDR3nt: TGTGCCAGCAGCTTCCTCGCGGGACGGTCCTACGAGCAGTACTTC; CDR3aa: CASSFLAGRSYEQYF
d_gene: TRBD1; abundance: .; j_gene: TRBJ2-2; v_gene: TRBV12-3/TRBV12-4; CDR3nt: TGTGCCAGCATCCCCGGGACAGGGTTGACTGGGGAGCTGTTTTTT; CDR3aa: CASIPGTGLTGELFF
d_gene: .; abundance: few; j_gene: TRBJ1-4; v_gene: TRBV5-5; CDR3nt: TGTGCCAGCAGCTTCCCAAACTCTAATGAAAAACTGTTTTTT; CDR3aa: CASSFPNSNEKLFF
d_gene: TRBD1; abundance: .; j_gene: TRBJ2-1; v_gene: TRBV13; CDR3nt: TGTGCCAGCAGCCCTTCCGAGGGGGACAGCAATGAGCAGCTCTTC; CDR3aa: CASSPSEGDSNEQLF
d_gene: .; abundance: .; j_gene: TRBJ2-5; v_gene: TRBV5-1; CDR3nt: TGCGGCAGCAGCTTGATGGGGGCCGAGGCCCAGTATTTC; CDR3aa: CGSSLMGAEAQYF
d_gene: TRBD2; abundance: .; j_gene: TRBJ2-5; v_gene: TRBV10-3; CDR3nt: TGTGCCATCAGTTCTACTAGCGGACAAGAGAACCAGTACTTC; CDR3aa: CAISSTSGQENQYF
d_gene: TRBD2; abundance: .; j_gene: TRBJ2-1; v_gene: TRBV11-1; CDR3nt: TGTGCCAGCAGCTTAACAGGCAGACTAGCGGGGTACAATGAGCAGTCCTTC; CDR3aa: CASSLTGRLAGYNEQSF
d_gene: .; abundance: .; j_gene: TRBJ1-1; v_gene: TRBV30; CDR3nt: TGTGCCTGGAACTTCACAGGGCAGGAAGCTTTCTTT; CDR3aa: CAWNFTGQEAFF
d_gene: TRBD2; abundance: .; j_gene: TRBJ2-1; v_gene: TRBV4-1; CDR3nt: TGCGCCAGCAGCCAGGGGCCTGGGACTAGATGCAGTGAGCAGTTCTTC; CDR3aa: CASSQGPGTRCSEQFF
d_gene: .; abundance: once; j_gene: TRBJ1-4; v_gene: TRBV28; CDR3nt: TGTGCCAGCAGTTTTCCCGCAAATGAAAAACTGTTTTTT; CDR3aa: CASSFPANEKLFF
d_gene: .; abundance: .; j_gene: TRBJ2-7; v_gene: TRBV6-2/TRBV6-3; CDR3nt: TGTGCCAGCAGCCTCCGGGACAAGGCCCACAAGCAGTACTTC; CDR3aa: CASSLRDKAHKQYF
d_gene: TRBD1; abundance: .; j_gene: TRBJ2-5; v_gene: TRBV7-8; CDR3nt: TGTGCCAGCAGCTGGACAGGCTTTGCAGAAGAGACCCAGTACTTC; CDR3aa: CASSWTGFAEETQYF
d_gene: TRBD2; abundance: once; j_gene: TRBJ2-7; v_gene: TRBV6-1; CDR3nt: TGTGCCAGCAGTGAACTAAGCGGGAGAACAATCGAGCTGTACTTC; CDR3aa: CASSELSGRTIELYF
d_gene: .; abundance: .; j_gene: TRBJ2-3; v_gene: TRBV4-3; CDR3nt: TGCGCCAGCGGCCAAGGGTGGTCCACAGATATGCAGTATTTT; CDR3aa: CASGQGWSTDMQYF
d_gene: .; abundance: .; j_gene: TRBJ2-5; v_gene: TRBV6-5; CDR3nt: TGTGCCAGTAGTATACCTCGGGCGGGCCAAGAGACCCAGTACTTC; CDR3aa: CASSIPRAGQETQYF
d_gene: .; abundance: .; j_gene: TRBJ1-1; v_gene: TRBV6-1; CDR3nt: TGTGTCAGCAGTGAAGCGGTGGGGGGCGCGGTTTACACTAAAGCTTTCTTT; CDR3aa: CVSSEAVGGAVYTKAFF
d_gene: .; abundance: .; j_gene: TRBJ2-7; v_gene: TRBV30; CDR3nt: TGTGCCTGGAGTAGGGGGGGGAGGCCAAGCGGGCAGTACTTC; CDR3aa: CAWSRGGRPSGQYF
d_gene: TRBD1; abundance: .; j_gene: TRBJ1-1; v_gene: TRBV5-6; CDR3nt: TGTGCCAGCAGGACAGGGTGGGGCACTGAAGCTTTCTTT; CDR3aa: CASRTGWGTEAFF
d_gene: .; abundance: many; j_gene: TRBJ1-6; v_gene: TRBV4-1; CDR3nt: TGCGCCAGCAGCCAAGTTAGCGGGGTATCAAATTCACCCCTCCACTTT; CDR3aa: CASSQVSGVSNSPLHF
d_gene: TRBD1; abundance: .; j_gene: TRBJ2-3; v_gene: TRBV28; CDR3nt: TGTGCCAGCAGGAAGGGACAGATCACAGATACGCAGTGTTTT; CDR3aa: CASRKGQITDTQCF
d_gene: TRBD1; abundance: .; j_gene: TRBJ2-7; v_gene: TRBV10-2; CDR3nt: TGCGCCAGCAGTGTTCGAACAGGGGTGTCCTACGAGCAGTACTTC; CDR3aa: CASSVRTGVSYEQYF
d_gene: .; abundance: .; j_gene: TRBJ2-2; v_gene: TRBV11-2; CDR3nt: TGTGCCAACAGCTTAGGGCAGCACACCGGGGAGTTGTTTTTT; CDR3aa: CANSLGQHTGELFF
d_gene: TRBD1; abundance: few; j_gene: TRBJ1-5; v_gene: TRBV30; CDR3nt: TGTGCCTGGAGTCGCGGACAGGGCGATCAGCCCCAGCATTTT; CDR3aa: CAWSRGQGDQPQHF
d_gene: TRBD2; abundance: .; j_gene: TRBJ2-7; v_gene: TRBV14; CDR3nt: TGTGCTAGCAGCCATACGTCTGGACTAGCGGGAGCCTCCTACGAGCGGTACTTC; CDR3aa: CASSHTSGLAGASYERYF
d_gene: .; abundance: few; j_gene: TRBJ2-5; v_gene: TRBV7-8; CDR3nt: TGTGCCAGCAGCCTAGCCTGGCAAGAGATCCAGTACTTC; CDR3aa: CASSLAWQEIQYF